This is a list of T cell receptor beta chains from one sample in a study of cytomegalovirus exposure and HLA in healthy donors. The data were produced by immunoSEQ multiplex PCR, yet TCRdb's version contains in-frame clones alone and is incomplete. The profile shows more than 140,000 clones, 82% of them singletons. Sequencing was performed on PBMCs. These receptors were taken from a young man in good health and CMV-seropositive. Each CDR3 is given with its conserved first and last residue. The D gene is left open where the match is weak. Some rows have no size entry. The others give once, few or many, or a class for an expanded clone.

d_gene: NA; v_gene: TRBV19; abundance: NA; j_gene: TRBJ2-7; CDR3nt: TGTGCCAGTAGAGATCCCGGGGACGAGCAGTACTTC; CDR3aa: CASRDPGDEQYF
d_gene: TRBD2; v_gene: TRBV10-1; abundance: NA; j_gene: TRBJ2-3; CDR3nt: TGCGCCAGCAGTGAACCGGCGGGAGCCACAGATACGCAGTATTTT; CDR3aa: CASSEPAGATDTQYF
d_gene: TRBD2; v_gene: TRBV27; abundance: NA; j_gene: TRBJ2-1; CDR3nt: TGTGCCAGCAGTCTGCGGACTAGCGGGGGGTACAATGAGCAGTTCTTC; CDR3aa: CASSLRTSGGYNEQFF
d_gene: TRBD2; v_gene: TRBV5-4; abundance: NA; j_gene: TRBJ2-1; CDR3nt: TGTGCCAGCAGATCCGGGACTAGGTCCTACAATGAGCAGTTCTTC; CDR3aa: CASRSGTRSYNEQFF
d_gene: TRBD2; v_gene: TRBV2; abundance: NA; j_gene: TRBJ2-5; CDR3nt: TGTGCCAGCAGTGAAACCCGGGGGGGACTCCAAGAGACCCAGTACTTC; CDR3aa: CASSETRGGLQETQYF
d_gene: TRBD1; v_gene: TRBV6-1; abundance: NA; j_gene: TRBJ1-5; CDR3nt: TGTGCCAGCAGTGAGCAGGACAGGGCTTTAAGGGCCATCTTT; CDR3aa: CASSEQDRALRAIF
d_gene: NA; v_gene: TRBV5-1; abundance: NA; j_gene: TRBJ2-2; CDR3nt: TGCGCCAGCAGCGAGGGACTCCTCGCCAACACCGGGGAGCTGTTTTTT; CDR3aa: CASSEGLLANTGELFF
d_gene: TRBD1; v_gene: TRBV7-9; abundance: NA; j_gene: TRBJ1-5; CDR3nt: TGTGCCAGCAGCTTCACCGGGACAGGGGCATATAGCAATCAGCCCCAGCATTTT; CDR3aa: CASSFTGTGAYSNQPQHF
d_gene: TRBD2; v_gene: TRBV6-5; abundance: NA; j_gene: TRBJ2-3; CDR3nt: TGTGCCAGCGGCCAGACTAGCGGGGGGCCAGATACGCAGTATTTT; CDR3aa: CASGQTSGGPDTQYF
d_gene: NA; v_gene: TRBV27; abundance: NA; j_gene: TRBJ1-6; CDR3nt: TGTGCCAGCAGTCCCCGAGAGGGCTCGAATTCACCCCTCCACTTT; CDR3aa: CASSPREGSNSPLHF
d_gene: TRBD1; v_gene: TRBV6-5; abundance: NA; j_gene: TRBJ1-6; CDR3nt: TGTGCCAGCACCGACAGGGGGCGTAATTCACCCCTCCACTTT; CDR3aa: CASTDRGRNSPLHF
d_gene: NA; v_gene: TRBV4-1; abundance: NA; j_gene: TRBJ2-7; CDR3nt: TGCGCCAGCAGCCCCAGACCAGGGATTCCTTATCACGAGCAGTACTTC; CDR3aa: CASSPRPGIPYHEQYF
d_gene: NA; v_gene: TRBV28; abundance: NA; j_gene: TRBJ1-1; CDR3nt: TGTGCCGGGGGAGGGGTCATAAACACTGAAGCTTTCTTT; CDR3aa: CAGGGVINTEAFF
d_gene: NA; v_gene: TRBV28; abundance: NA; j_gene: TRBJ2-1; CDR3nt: TGTGCCAGCAGTTCAACGAGCTACTACAATGAGCAGTTCTTC; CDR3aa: CASSSTSYYNEQFF
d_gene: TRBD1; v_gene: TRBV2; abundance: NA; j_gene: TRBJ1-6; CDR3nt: TGTGCCAGCACCCGGGACAGCCAAAATTCACCCCTCCACTTT; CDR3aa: CASTRDSQNSPLHF
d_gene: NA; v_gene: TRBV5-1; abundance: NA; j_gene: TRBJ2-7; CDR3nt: TGCGCCAGCAGCTTGGTAGGCGGCGAGCAGTACTTC; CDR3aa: CASSLVGGEQYF
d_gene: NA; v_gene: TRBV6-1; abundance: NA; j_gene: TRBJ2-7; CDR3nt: TGTGCCAGCAGACCACCTCCAGGGTATGGGTACGAGCAGTACTTC; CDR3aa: CASRPPPGYGYEQYF
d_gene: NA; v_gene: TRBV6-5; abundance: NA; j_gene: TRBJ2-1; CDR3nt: TGTGCCAGCAGCTCCATCGCGGATGAGCAGTTCTTC; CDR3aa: CASSSIADEQFF
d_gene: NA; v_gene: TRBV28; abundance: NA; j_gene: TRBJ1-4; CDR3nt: TGTGCCAGCAGTTTTGCAGGGAATAATGAAAAACTGTTTTTT; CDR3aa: CASSFAGNNEKLFF
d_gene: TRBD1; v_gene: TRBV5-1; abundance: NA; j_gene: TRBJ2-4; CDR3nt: TGCGCCAGCAGCTCTGCACAGGGGGCCGGAAACATTCAGTACTTC; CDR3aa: CASSSAQGAGNIQYF
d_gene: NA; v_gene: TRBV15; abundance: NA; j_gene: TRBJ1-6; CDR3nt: TGTGCCACCAGCAGAGGGCGCGGGAACGGCCGGTCACCCCTCCACTTT; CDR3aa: CATSRGRGNGRSPLHF
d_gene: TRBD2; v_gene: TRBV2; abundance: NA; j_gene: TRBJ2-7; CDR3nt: TGTGCCAGCTCAAGCGGGGGGGCTAGGGGCGAGCAGTACTTC; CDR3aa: CASSSGGARGEQYF
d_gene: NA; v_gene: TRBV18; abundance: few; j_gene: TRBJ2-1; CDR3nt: TGTGCCAGCTCACCCTCGCAGGGTGACTACAATGAGCAGTTCTTC; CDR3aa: CASSPSQGDYNEQFF
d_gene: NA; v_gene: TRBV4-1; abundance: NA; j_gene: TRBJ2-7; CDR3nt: TGCGCCAGCAGCGCGGGACTCGCTACCTACGAGCAGTACTTC; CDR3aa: CASSAGLATYEQYF
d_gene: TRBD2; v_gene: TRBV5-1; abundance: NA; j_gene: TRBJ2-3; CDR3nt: TGCGCCAGCAGCCCGACTAGCGCGACGCAGTATTTT; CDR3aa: CASSPTSATQYF
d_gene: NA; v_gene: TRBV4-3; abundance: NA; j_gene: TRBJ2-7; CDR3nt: TGCGCCAGCAGCTTTTTAGGGGATAGCTCCTACGAGCAGTACTTC; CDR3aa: CASSFLGDSSYEQYF
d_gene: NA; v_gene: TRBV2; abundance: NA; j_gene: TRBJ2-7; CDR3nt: TGTGCCAGCAGTGAACGGGGTTTCGGGCAGTACTTC; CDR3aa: CASSERGFGQYF
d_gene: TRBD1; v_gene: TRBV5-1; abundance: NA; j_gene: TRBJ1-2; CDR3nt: TGCGCCAGCTCATCCGGGACAGGGGGCCTTTATGGCTACACCTTC; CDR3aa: CASSSGTGGLYGYTF
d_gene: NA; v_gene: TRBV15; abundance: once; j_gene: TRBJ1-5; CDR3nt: TGTGCCACCAGCAGAGCCCAGGGTAGCAATCAGCCCCAGCATTTT; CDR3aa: CATSRAQGSNQPQHF
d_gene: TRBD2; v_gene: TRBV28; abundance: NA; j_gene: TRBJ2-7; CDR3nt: TGTGCCACAAAATTCCCGGAGACTAGCGGCCTCTACGAGCAGTACTTC; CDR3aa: CATKFPETSGLYEQYF
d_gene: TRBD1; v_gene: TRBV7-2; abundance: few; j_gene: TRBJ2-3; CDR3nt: TGTGCCAGCAGCTTTGGGGACAGAAACACAGATACGCAGTATTTT; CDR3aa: CASSFGDRNTDTQYF
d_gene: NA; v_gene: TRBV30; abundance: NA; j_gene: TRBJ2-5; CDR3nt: TGTGCCTGGAGGGATGGAAGGGGGTTCCAAGAGACCCAGTACTTC; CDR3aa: CAWRDGRGFQETQYF
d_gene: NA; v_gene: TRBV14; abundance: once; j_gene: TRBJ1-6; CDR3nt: TGTGACCAACGGGCACCCCTCCACTTT; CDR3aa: CDQRAPLHF
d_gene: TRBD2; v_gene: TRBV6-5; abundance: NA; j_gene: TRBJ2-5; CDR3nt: TGTGCCAGCAGTCTAAAAGCGGGAGCTTACGGGACCCAGTACTTC; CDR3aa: CASSLKAGAYGTQYF
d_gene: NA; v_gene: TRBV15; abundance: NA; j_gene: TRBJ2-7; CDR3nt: TGTGCCACCAGCAGAGACAGGGGAGACGACGAGCAGTACTTC; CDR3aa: CATSRDRGDDEQYF
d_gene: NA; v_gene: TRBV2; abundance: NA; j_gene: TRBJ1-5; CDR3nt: TGTGCCAGCAGCATAGGGGTCAGCAATCAGCCCCAGCATTTT; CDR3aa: CASSIGVSNQPQHF
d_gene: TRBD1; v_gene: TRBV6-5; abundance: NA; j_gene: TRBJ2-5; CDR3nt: TGTGCCAGCACCGGGACAGCCCAAGAGACCCAGTACTTC; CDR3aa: CASTGTAQETQYF
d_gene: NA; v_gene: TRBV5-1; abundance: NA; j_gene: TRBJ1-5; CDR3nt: TGCGCCAGCAGCTTGGGGGGACTAAATCAGCCCCAGCATTTT; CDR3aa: CASSLGGLNQPQHF
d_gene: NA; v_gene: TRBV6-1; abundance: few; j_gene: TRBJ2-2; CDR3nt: TGTGCCAGCAGTGTTACAGAAACCTACACCGGGGAGCTGTTTTTT; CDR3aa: CASSVTETYTGELFF
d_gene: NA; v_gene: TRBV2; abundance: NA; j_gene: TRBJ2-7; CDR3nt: TGTGCCAGCAGTCCTATCGAACAGGGTGCCTACGAGCAGTACTTC; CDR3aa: CASSPIEQGAYEQYF
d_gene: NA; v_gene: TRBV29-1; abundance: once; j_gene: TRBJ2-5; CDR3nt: TGCAGCGTTGCCGGGGGATGGGAGACCCAGTACTTC; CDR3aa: CSVAGGWETQYF
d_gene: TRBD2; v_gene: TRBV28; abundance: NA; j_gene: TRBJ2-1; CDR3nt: TGTGCCAGCAGCGCCCTAGCGGGACTCGATGAGCAGTTCTTC; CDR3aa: CASSALAGLDEQFF
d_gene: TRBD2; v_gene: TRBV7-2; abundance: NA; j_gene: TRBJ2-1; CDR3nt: TGTGCCAGCAGCTTGGGCCAGGGGACTAGCAATGAGCAGTTCTTC; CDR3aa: CASSLGQGTSNEQFF
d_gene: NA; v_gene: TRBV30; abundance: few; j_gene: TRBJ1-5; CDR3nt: TGTGCCTGGAGTGTACAATCGGGAGGCCAGCCCCAGCATTTT; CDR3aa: CAWSVQSGGQPQHF
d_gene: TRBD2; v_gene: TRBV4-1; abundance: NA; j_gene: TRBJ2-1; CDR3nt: TGCGCCAGCAGCCAAGAAGTGCGGGAGACTGAGCAGTTCTTC; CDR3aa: CASSQEVRETEQFF
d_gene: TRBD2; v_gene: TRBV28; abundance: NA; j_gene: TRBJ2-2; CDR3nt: TGTGCCAGCAGTTTAAGAGCATTTGCAGGACTAGCGGGAAAGAACACCGGGGAGCTGTTTTTT; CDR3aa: CASSLRAFAGLAGKNTGELFF
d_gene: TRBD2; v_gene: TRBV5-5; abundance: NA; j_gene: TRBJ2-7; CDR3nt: TGTGCCAGCAGCTTGGGCGGGAGGGCCGTCTACGAGCAGTACTTC; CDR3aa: CASSLGGRAVYEQYF
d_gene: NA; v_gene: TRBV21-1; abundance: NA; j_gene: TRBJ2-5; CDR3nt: TGTGCCAGCAGCGGACCGGGACTAGCGGGGGTCCAAGAGACCCAGTACTTC; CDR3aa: CASSGPGLAGVQETQYF
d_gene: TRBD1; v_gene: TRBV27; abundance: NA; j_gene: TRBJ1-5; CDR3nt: TGTGCCAGCAGTTTCGGACAGGGGGGGCAGCCCCAGCATTTT; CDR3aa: CASSFGQGGQPQHF
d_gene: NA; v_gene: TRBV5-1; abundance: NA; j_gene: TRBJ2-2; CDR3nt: TGCGCCAGCAGCTTTAGACAAGCTTCGAGCACCGGGGAGCTGTTTTTT; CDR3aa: CASSFRQASSTGELFF
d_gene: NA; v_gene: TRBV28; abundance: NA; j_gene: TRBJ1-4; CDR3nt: TGTGCCAGCAGTCCCCCCACAGGGATGTCGGAAAAACTGTTTTTT; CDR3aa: CASSPPTGMSEKLFF
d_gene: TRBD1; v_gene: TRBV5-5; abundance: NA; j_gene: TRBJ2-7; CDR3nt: TGTGCCAGCAGCTGGGACAGGGGAACCGCCTACGAGCAGTACTTC; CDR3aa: CASSWDRGTAYEQYF
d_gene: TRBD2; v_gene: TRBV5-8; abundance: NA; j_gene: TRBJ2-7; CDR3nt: TGTGCCAGCAGCTTCGGTAGCGGGATTTCCTACGAGCAGTACTTC; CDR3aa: CASSFGSGISYEQYF
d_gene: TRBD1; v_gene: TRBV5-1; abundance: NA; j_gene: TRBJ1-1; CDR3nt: TGCGCCAGCAGGAGGACAGGGAACACTGAAGCTTTCTTT; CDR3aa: CASRRTGNTEAFF
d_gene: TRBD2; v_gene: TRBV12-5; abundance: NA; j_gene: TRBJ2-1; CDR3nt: TGTGCTAGTGGTTTTCAAAAAATGGGACTAGCGGAGAGCTCCTACAATGAGCAGTTCTTC; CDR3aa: CASGFQKMGLAESSYNEQFF
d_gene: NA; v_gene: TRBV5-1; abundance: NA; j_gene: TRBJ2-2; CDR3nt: TGCGCCAGCAGACGGGGACTGAACACCGGGGAGCTGTTTTTT; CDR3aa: CASRRGLNTGELFF